The 11 T cell receptor beta chains below were found in one sample sequenced in a study of cytomegalovirus exposure and HLA in healthy donors. The PCR employed 60 Vbeta primers together with 13 Jbeta primers. Only in-frame clones appear in the TCRdb table, and some are missing; sequencing was by immunoSEQ multiplex PCR. The sample contains some 95,000 clones, 55% to 80% of which appear only once. The specimen sequenced was PBMCs. The source is a female donor in good health and CMV-seronegative.

V is TRBV9 and J is TRBJ2-1; 9 bases are a match to TRBD2. CDR1 and CDR2 from the germline V gene are SGDLS and YYNGEE. The CDR3 spans 16 residues. The V and J ends lost 4 bases and 7 bases, in that order; junction bases with no gene match: 12. The CDR3, as DNA: TGTGCCAGCAGCCCGGGGACTAGCCGGGGGAGTAATGAGCAGTTCTTC. It translates to CASSPGTSRGSNEQFF.

V usage is TRBV4-1 and J usage is TRBJ2-7, with D possibly TRBD1 on 5 matching bases. V lost 0 bases, J lost 3 bases, and 15 bases lay in between. The CDR3 length is 16 residues. Germline V CDR1 and CDR2: MGHRA, YSYEKL. The CDR3 DNA reads TGCGCCAGCAGCCAAGAACCCCAGGGTCCCTTCTACGAGCAGTACTTC. This encodes CASSQEPQGPFYEQYF.

The chain couples TRBV6-5 to TRBJ1-1; weak D call: TRBD1 (6 bases). Germline CDR1 MNHEY, CDR2 SVGAGI. Trimming stripped 8 bases from V and 4 bases from J, with 11 bases between. CDR3 size: 12 residues. CDR3 in amino acids: CASAPGATEAFF. The CDR3 DNA sequence: TGTGCCAGCGCTCCAGGGGCCACTGAAGCTTTCTTT.

The J gene is TRBJ1-1, the V gene TRBV7-8; 8 bases line up with TRBD1. V lost 8 bases and J lost 3; bases outside the gene matches: 8. The length of the CDR3 is 14 residues. Germline assignment: CDR1 SGHVS and CDR2 FQNEAQ. The CDR3 DNA is TGTGCCAGCGGAACAGGACAGGGCTACACTGAAGCTTTCTTT. It is translated as CASGTGQGYTEAFF.

This clone showed up just a few times. The chain is built from TRBV5-6 and TRBJ1-4; 7 nucleotides align to TRBD1. Germline CDR1 reads SGHDT; CDR2 reads YYEEEE. V was clipped by 4 bases and J by 6 bases; unmatched bases: 6. The CDR3 covers 14 residues. In DNA form, the CDR3 reads TGTGCCAGCAGCCAGGGGGTTCTTGATGAAAAACTGTTTTTT. Translating gives CASSQGVLDEKLFF.

J is TRBJ2-1 and V is TRBV9; 11 nucleotides agree with TRBD2. The V gene end was trimmed by 3 bases and the J gene end by 6 bases; junction bases not matched to a gene: 5. Germline V lookup: CDR1 SGDLS, CDR2 YYNGEE. The CDR3 consists of 15 residues. This CDR3 is CASSDSGREGNEQFF. The DNA of the CDR3 is TGTGCCAGCAGCGATAGCGGGAGGGAGGGCAATGAGCAGTTCTTC.

This clone has a handful of counts. CDR3 nucleotide sequence: TGTGCCAGCAGCACGCCGAGTGGGACAGGAGACCGGTCTGAAGCTTTCTTT. It codes for CASSTPSGTGDRSEAFF. The chain has TRBV7-9 and TRBJ1-1, with TRBD1 matching over 8 bases. Germline CDR1 SEHNR, CDR2 FQNEAQ (reference sequence). V lost 5 bases to trimming and J lost 6 bases; unmatched junction nucleotides: 17. The CDR3 length is 17 residues.

This clone appeared once. CDR3 in amino acids: CASGLVPHYTSRGAGELFF. CDR3 nucleotide sequence: TGTGCTAGTGGTTTGGTCCCCCACTACACCTCCAGGGGGGCCGGGGAGCTGTTTTTT. V usage is TRBV12-5 and J usage is TRBJ2-2; the D gene is possibly TRBD1 (7 bases). Germline V gene data show CDR1 as LGHNT and CDR2 as FRNRAP. The V end lost 0 bases, the J end lost 6 bases, and 23 bases lay between the germline ends. The CDR3 runs 19 residues.

This rearrangement joins TRBV7-2 to TRBJ2-5; TRBD2 agrees at 16 bases. Trimming removed 6 bases from V and 0 bases from J; junction bases left unmatched: 1. The germline V gene has CDR1 SGHTA and CDR2 FQGNSA. The CDR3 loop spans 16 amino acids. The CDR3 DNA follows: TGTGCCAGCAGGGGACTAGCGGGGGGGTACCAAGAGACCCAGTACTTC. It yields the protein CASRGLAGGYQETQYF.

This rearrangement joins TRBV27 to TRBJ1-1; 7 nucleotides align to TRBD1. Germline assignment: CDR1 MNHEY and CDR2 SMNVEV (reference sequence). With 11 bases clipped from V and 10 bases from J, the junction kept 16 bases outside the gene matches. The CDR3 is made up of 13 amino acids. The CDR3: CASSETGSRGAFF. The CDR3 nucleotides read TGTGCCTCGTCCGAGACAGGGAGTCGAGGAGCTTTCTTT.

The V call is TRBV19, the J call TRBJ1-5, with D uncertain. Between the trimmed V and J ends, which lost 6 bases and 3 bases, there was a span of 9 bases. CDR1 LNHDA and CDR2 SQIVND come from the germline V gene (reference sequence). The CDR3 length is 13 residues. The DNA of the CDR3 is TGTGCCAGTAGGGACTACCTCAATCAGCCCCAGCATTTT. Protein sequence: CASRDYLNQPQHF.